Below are 18 T cell receptor beta chains sequenced from a single sample in a study of blood T cells in healthy people across ages. Primed by a sample-barcoded 5' primer and a J-beta primer mix, a second PCR proceeded for about 6 to 12 cycles. One entry per CDR3 protein results from TCRdb running MiXCR on the 5' RACE reads. Here the sample spans about 1.4 million distinct CDR3 sequences, roughly 59% being singletons. The source material was blood. The receptor set was obtained from a man aged 18 to 35 in good health.

V and J are TRBV11-2 and TRBJ1-6; perhaps TRBD1 as D (5 bases). Germline CDR1 SGHAT, CDR2 FQNNGV. Trimming removed 3 bases at V and 10 bases at J, with 16 bases between. The CDR3 consists of 15 residues. CDR3 protein: CASSFGAGRGSPLHF. The CDR3 nucleotides read TGTGCCAGCAGCTTTGGGGCAGGGCGCGGCTCACCCCTCCACTTT.

The V and J genes are TRBV29-1 and TRBJ1-2, with TRBD1 matching 10 bases. This CDR3 has 15 residues. The germline gives CDR1 SQVTM, CDR2 ANQGSEA. V lost 4 bases and J lost 4; bases outside the gene matches: 9. The CDR3 protein is CSVGPPGQGTYGYTF. CDR3 sequence (DNA): TGCAGCGTTGGTCCTCCGGGACAGGGGACCTATGGCTACACCTTC.

The V gene is TRBV20-1, the J gene TRBJ2-1; D perhaps matches TRBD1 (6 bases). The CDR3 covers 15 residues. CDR1 DFQATT and CDR2 SNEGSKA come from the germline V gene (reference sequence). Trimming left V 4 bases short and J 1 base short, with 14 bases between. For the CDR3, the DNA is TGCAGTGCTACACAGGGAAGAGGGTCCTACAATGAGCAGTTCTTC. Translated, it gives CSATQGRGSYNEQFF.

The V call is TRBV12-3 or TRBV12-4, the J call TRBJ2-2; D not certain. The CDR3 is made up of 13 amino acids. Trimming took 5 bases from V and 3 from J, leaving 7 bases between them. CDR3 loop: CASSPPDTGELFF. In nucleotides, the CDR3 is TGTGCCAGCAGTCCGCCGGACACCGGGGAGCTGTTTTTT.

The chain links TRBV20-1 to TRBJ2-5; the match to TRBD1 covers 7 bases. In germline, CDR1 is DFQATT, CDR2 SNEGSKA (reference sequence). Germline trimming cut 4 bases from V and 11 bases from J; bases unmatched to any gene: 10. The CDR3 loop spans 12 amino acids. CDR3 in amino acids: CSAKRTGNEQYF. In DNA, the CDR3 is TGCAGTGCTAAACGGACAGGCAATGAGCAGTACTTC.

This clonotype was seen only a few times. This chain connects TRBV6-2 or TRBV6-3 to TRBJ1-5; no clear D. CDR3 length: 13 residues. Trimming removed 7 bases at V and 5 bases at J, with 12 bases between. In germline, CDR1 is MNHEY, CDR2 SVGEGT. CDR3 residues: CASTLARHQPQHF. The CDR3 nucleotides read TGTGCCAGCACCCTGGCCAGGCATCAGCCCCAGCATTTT.

The chain has TRBV12-3 or TRBV12-4 and TRBJ1-1; D is unclear. Trimming left V 7 bases short and J 3 bases short, with 18 bases between. The CDR3 spans 15 residues. This CDR3 reads CASTNWDRSDTEAFF. CDR3 bases: TGTGCCAGCACGAATTGGGATCGGAGTGACACTGAAGCTTTCTTT.

The J gene is TRBJ2-6, the V gene TRBV3-1; D is unresolved. Trimming took 4 bases from V and 0 from J, leaving 10 bases between them. The CDR3 consists of 16 residues. Germline CDR1 LGHDT, CDR2 YNNKEL (reference sequence). CDR3 residues: CASSPTRVSGANVLTF. CDR3 sequence (DNA): TGTGCCAGCAGCCCCACAAGGGTCTCTGGGGCCAACGTCCTGACTTTC.

This clonotype was seen only a few times. V is TRBV11-2 and J is TRBJ1-6, with no clear D. The CDR3 contains 13 residues. V lost 4 bases and J 14 bases, leaving 15 bases between the germline ends. CDR1 SGHAT and CDR2 FQNNGV come from the germline V gene. The DNA of the CDR3 is TGTGCCAGCAGCTACTGGACGGATACCACCCTCCACTTT. Translating gives CASSYWTDTTLHF. The full variable domain, completed using reference TRBV11-2 and TRBJ1-6, is EAGVAQSPRYKIIEKRQSVAFWCNPISGHATLYWYQQILGQGPKLLIQFQNNGVVDDSQLPKDRFSAERLKGVDSTLKIQPAKLEDSAVYLCASSYWTDTTLHFGNGTRLTVT.

The chain combines TRBV6-5 with TRBJ2-6; D remains unclear. The CDR3 sequence is 19 residues long. V was clipped by 2 bases and J by 1 base, with 18 bases between them. CDR1 and CDR2 (germline): MNHEY, SVGAGI. The CDR3: CASSYGFRMDTSGANVLTF. The CDR3, as DNA: TGTGCCAGCAGTTACGGATTCCGTATGGATACTTCTGGGGCCAACGTCCTGACTTTC.

This chain uses TRBV27 with TRBJ2-5, with D perhaps being TRBD1 or TRBD2 (5 bases each). There are 13 residues in the CDR3. Germline assignment: CDR1 MNHEY and CDR2 SMNVEV (reference sequence). V dropped 7 bases and J dropped 4 bases, with 13 bases sitting between them. CDR3 region: CASKEDMAETQYF. CDR3 in DNA: TGTGCCAGCAAGGAGGACATGGCAGAGACCCAGTACTTC.

This CDR3 reads CAISDPRPTQDYEQYF. CDR3 nucleotides: TGTGCCATCAGTGACCCCCGGCCGACACAGGACTACGAGCAGTACTTC. V usage is TRBV10-3 and J usage is TRBJ2-7, with D perhaps matching TRBD1 (5 bases). Trimming left V 3 bases short and J 3 bases short, with 18 bases between. The CDR3 has 16 amino acids. The germline V gene encodes CDR1 ENHRY and CDR2 SYGVKD.

The J gene is TRBJ2-2, the V gene TRBV5-1; D gene unclear. Trimming pared 1 base from V and 1 base from J, leaving 11 bases between. Germline CDR1 SGHRS, CDR2 YFSETQ. The CDR3 is 16 amino acids. The CDR3 is CASSLSGSRNTGELFF. CDR3 DNA: TGCGCCAGCAGCTTGAGTGGATCCCGGAACACCGGGGAGCTGTTTTTT. The whole variable domain, filled in from reference TRBV5-1 and TRBJ2-2, reads KAGVTQTPRYLIKTRGQQVTLSCSPISGHRSVSWYQQTPGQGLQFLFEYFSETQRNKGNFPGRFSGRQFSNSRSEMNVSTLELGDSALYLCASSLSGSRNTGELFFGEGSRLTVL.

This rearrangement joins TRBV9 to TRBJ2-5, with D possibly TRBD2 on 5 matching bases. Germline V gene lookup returns CDR1 SGDLS and CDR2 YYNGEE. The CDR3 spans 13 residues. V was shortened by 1 base and J by 5 bases, with 9 bases between the two germline ends. In DNA form, the CDR3 reads TGTGCCAGCAGCGTATGGGGAGAGGAGACCCAGTACTTC. Protein: CASSVWGEETQYF. The full variable domain, with the rest looked up from reference TRBV9 and TRBJ2-5, is DSGVTQTPKHLITATGQRVTLRCSPRSGDLSVYWYQQSLDQGLQFLIQYYNGEERAKGNILERFSAQQFPDLHSELNLSSLELGDSALYFCASSVWGEETQYFGPGTRLLVL.

The chain joins TRBV15 to TRBJ2-7; D unresolved. The length of the CDR3 is 14 residues. CDR1 is LNHNV and CDR2 is YYDKDF in the germline V gene (reference sequence). Trimming stripped 3 bases from V and 5 bases from J, with 14 bases between. For the CDR3, the DNA is TGTGCCACCAGCAGGGAAGGTGGTGTCCACGAGCAGTACTTC. Translated: CATSREGGVHEQYF.

The V call is TRBV28, the J call TRBJ1-5; D not certain. CDR1 MDHEN and CDR2 SYDVKM come from the germline V gene. The CDR3 is 13 amino acids. Trimming took off 6 bases at V and 6 bases at J, with 12 bases between the two ends. This CDR3 reads CASRKFASQPQHF. CDR3 nucleotide sequence: TGTGCCAGCAGGAAGTTCGCAAGTCAGCCCCAGCATTTT.

This clonotype was observed once. The chain combines TRBV5-5 with TRBJ1-2; TRBD1 aligns across 11 bases. Trimming took 4 bases from V and 1 from J; bases not matched to a gene: 3. The germline CDR1 and CDR2 sequences are SGHKS and YYEKEE (reference sequence). The length of the CDR3 is 15 residues. CDR3 DNA sequence: TGTGCCAGCAGCCGGGACAGGGGGAATAACTATGGCTACACCTTC. Its protein product is CASSRDRGNNYGYTF. Using reference TRBV5-5 and TRBJ1-2 for the parts outside the CDR3, the full variable domain is DAGVTQSPTHLIKTRGQQVTLRCSPISGHKSVSWYQQVLGQGPQFIFQYYEKEERGRGNFPDRFSARQFPNYSSELNVNALLLGDSALYLCASSRDRGNNYGYTFGSGTRLTVV.

The chain recombines TRBV20-1 with TRBJ2-7, with 7 bases aligning to TRBD1. CDR1 DFQATT and CDR2 SNEGSKA come from the germline V gene (reference sequence). The CDR3 loop spans 12 amino acids. Trimming cost V 5 bases and J 5 bases; bases outside gene matches: 6. The CDR3 reads CSAFDRAHEQYF. CDR3 bases: TGCAGTGCTTTTGACAGGGCACACGAGCAGTACTTC.